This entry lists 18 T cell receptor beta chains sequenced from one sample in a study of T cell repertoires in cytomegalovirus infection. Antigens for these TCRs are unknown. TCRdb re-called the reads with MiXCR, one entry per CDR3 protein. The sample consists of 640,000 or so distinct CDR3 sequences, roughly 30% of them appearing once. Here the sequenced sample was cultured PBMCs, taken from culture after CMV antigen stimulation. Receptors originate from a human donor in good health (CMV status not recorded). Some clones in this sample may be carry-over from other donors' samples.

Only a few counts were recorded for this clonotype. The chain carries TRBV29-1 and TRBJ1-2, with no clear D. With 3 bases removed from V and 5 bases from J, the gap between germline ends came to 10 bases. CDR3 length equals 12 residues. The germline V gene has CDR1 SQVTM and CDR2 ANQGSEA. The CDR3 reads CSVEVRMYGYTF. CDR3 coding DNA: TGCAGCGTTGAGGTCAGAATGTATGGCTACACCTTC.

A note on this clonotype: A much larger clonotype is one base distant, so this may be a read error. The CDR3 DNA is TGTGCCAGCAGCTTAGTTGGGAATTCTGGGGCCAACGTCCTGGCTTTC. Its protein product is CASSLVGNSGANVLAF. The rearrangement joins TRBV7-2 to TRBJ2-6, with D perhaps matching TRBD1 (5 bases). CDR1 is SGHTA and CDR2 is FQGNSA in the germline V gene. CDR3 length: 16 amino acids.

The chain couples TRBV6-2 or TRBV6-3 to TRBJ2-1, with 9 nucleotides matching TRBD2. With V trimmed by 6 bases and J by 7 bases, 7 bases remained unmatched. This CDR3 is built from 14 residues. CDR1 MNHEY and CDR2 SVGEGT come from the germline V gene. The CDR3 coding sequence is TGTGCCAGCAGCCGATGGACTAGCGTAAATGAGCAGTTCTTC. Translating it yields CASSRWTSVNEQFF.

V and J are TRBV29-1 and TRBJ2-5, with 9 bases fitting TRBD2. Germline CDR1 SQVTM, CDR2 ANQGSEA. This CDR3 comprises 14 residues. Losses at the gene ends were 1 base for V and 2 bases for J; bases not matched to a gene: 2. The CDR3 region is CSVEGLAGQETQYF. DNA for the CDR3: TGCAGCGTTGAAGGGCTAGCGGGGCAAGAGACCCAGTACTTC. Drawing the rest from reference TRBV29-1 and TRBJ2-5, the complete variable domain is SAVISQKPSRDICQRGTSLTIQCQVDSQVTMMFWYRQQPGQSLTLIATANQGSEATYESGFVIDKFPISRPNLTFSTLTVSNMSPEDSSIYLCSVEGLAGQETQYFGPGTRLLVL.

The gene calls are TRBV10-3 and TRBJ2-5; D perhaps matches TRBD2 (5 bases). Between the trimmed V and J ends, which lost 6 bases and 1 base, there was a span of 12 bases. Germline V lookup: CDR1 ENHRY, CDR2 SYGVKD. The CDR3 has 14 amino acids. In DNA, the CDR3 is TGTGCCATCAGGACCTCGGGGATCCAAGAGACCCAGTACTTC. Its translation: CAIRTSGIQETQYF.

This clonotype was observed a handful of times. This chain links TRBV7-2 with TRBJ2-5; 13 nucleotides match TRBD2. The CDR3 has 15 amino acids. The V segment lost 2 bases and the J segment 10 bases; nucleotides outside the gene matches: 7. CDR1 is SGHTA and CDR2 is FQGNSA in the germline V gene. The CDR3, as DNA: TGTGCCAGCAGCTTAATGATACTAGCGGGAGGGGACCAGTACTTC. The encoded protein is CASSLMILAGGDQYF.

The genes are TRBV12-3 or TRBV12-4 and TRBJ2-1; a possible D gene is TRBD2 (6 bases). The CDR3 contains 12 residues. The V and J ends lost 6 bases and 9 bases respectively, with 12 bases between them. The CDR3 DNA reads TGTGCCAGCAGGTCGTCTAGCGCTGAGCAGTTCTTC. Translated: CASRSSSAEQFF.

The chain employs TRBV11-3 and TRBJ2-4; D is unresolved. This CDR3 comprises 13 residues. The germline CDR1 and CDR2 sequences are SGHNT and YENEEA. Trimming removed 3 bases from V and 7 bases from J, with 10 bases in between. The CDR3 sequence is CASSLGTENIQYF. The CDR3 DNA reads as TGTGCCAGCAGCTTGGGCACTGAGAACATTCAGTACTTC.

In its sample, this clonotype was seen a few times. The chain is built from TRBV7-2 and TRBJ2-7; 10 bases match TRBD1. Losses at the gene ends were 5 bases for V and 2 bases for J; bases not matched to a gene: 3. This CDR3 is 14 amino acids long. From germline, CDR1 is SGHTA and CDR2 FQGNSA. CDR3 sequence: CASSKGQGTYEQYF. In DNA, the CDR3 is TGTGCCAGCAGCAAGGGACAGGGGACCTACGAGCAGTACTTC.

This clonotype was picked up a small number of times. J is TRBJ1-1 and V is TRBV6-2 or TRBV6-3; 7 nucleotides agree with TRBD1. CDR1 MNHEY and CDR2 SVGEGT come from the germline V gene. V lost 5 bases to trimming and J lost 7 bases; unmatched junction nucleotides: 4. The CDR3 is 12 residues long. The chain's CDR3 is CASSNRDSEAFF. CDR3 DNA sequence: TGTGCCAGCAGTAACCGGGACAGTGAAGCTTTCTTT.

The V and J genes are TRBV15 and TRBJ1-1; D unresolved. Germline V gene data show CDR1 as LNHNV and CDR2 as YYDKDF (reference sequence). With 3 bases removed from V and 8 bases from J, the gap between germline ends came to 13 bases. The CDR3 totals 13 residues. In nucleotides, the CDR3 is TGTGCCACCAGCAGCCTCGGGTACGGGGAAGCTTTCTTT. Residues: CATSSLGYGEAFF.

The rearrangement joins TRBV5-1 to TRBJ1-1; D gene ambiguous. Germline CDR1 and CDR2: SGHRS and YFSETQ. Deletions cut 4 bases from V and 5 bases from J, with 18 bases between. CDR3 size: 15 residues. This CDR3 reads CASSPGGPKDTEAFF. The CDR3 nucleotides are TGCGCCAGCAGCCCGGGAGGGCCCAAGGATACTGAAGCTTTCTTT.

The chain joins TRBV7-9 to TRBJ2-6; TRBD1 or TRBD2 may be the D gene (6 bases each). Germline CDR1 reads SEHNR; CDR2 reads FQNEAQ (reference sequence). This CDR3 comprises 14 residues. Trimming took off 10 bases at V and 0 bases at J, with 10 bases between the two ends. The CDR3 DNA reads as TGTGCCACCGGAGGGGGCTCTGGGGCCAACGTCCTGACTTTC. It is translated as CATGGGSGANVLTF.

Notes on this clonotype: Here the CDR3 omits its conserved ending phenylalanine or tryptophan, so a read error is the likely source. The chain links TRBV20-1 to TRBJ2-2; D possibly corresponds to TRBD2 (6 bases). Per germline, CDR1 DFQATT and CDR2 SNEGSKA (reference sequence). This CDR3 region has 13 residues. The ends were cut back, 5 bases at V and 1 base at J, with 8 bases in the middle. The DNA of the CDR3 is TGCAGTGCTTTGGAGGGGAACACCGGGGAGCTGTTTCTT. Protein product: CSALEGNTGELFL.

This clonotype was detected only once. The CDR3 sequence: CASSEVATSRRDGYTF. CDR3 in DNA: TGCGCCAGCAGTGAGGTTGCGACAAGCCGCCGGGATGGCTACACCTTC. The chain combines TRBV4-1 with TRBJ1-2; D is unclear. Germline V gene sequence: CDR1 MGHRA, CDR2 YSYEKL. The CDR3 runs to 16 residues. Trimming removed 6 bases at V and 6 bases at J, with 23 bases between.

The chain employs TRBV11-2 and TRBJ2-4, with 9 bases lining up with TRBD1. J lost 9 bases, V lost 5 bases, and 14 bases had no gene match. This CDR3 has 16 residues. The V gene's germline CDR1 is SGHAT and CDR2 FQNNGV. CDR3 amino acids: CASSPRAQGALGIQYF. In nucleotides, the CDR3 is TGTGCCAGCAGCCCCCGCGCACAGGGGGCTTTGGGCATTCAGTACTTC.

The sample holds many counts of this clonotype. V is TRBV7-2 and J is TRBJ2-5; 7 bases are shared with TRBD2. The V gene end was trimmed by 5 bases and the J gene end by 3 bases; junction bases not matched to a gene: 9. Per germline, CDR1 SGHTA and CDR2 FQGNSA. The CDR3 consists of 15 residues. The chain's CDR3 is CASSRRTTSEETQYF. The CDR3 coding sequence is TGTGCCAGCAGCCGTCGGACAACTAGCGAAGAGACCCAGTACTTC.

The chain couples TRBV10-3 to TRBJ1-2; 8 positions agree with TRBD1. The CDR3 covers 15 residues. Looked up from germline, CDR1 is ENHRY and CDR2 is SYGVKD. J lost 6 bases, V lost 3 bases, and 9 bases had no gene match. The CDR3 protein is CAISDSSGGLDGYTF. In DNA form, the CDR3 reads TGTGCCATCAGTGATTCCTCAGGGGGCTTAGATGGCTACACCTTC.